Below, 9 T cell receptor beta chains from the same sample are listed, as sequenced in a study of T cells in localized non-small cell lung cancer. The data were produced by immunoSEQ multiplex PCR, yet TCRdb's version contains in-frame clones alone and is incomplete. The data contain about 24,000 clones, 70% to 90% of them singletons. Sequences were derived from peripheral blood mononuclear cells, sampled before any cancer treatment. These receptors were obtained from a woman aged 40 to 75 with stage III lung adenocarcinoma.

The rearrangement joins TRBV9 to TRBJ2-1; D might be TRBD2 (6 bases). The CDR3 spans 14 residues. Per germline, CDR1 SGDLS and CDR2 YYNGEE. The ends were cut back, 5 bases at V and 1 base at J, with 10 bases in the middle. As DNA, the CDR3 is TGTGCCAGCAGTCGGGACTCGTCCTACAATGAGCAGTTCTTC. It codes for CASSRDSSYNEQFF.

This clone was counted once. The chain employs TRBV25-1 and TRBJ2-5; 8 nucleotides line up with TRBD1. The CDR3 has 15 amino acids. J gave up 5 bases and V 6 bases, and 11 bases lay outside the gene matches. Germline CDR1 is MGHDK and CDR2 is SYGVNS. CDR3 coding DNA: TGTGCCAGCAGCTACAGGGGGGACCTGTCGGAGACCCAGTACTTC. Translated, it gives CASSYRGDLSETQYF.

This clone was found a few times. The gene calls are TRBV7-9 and TRBJ2-7; 14 bases are shared with TRBD2. CDR3 length: 16 residues. Looked up from germline, CDR1 is SEHNR and CDR2 is FQNEAQ (reference sequence). Trimming took 3 bases from V and 6 from J; bases not matched to a gene: 7. The CDR3 DNA sequence: TGTGCCAGCAGCTTGCTTGGGACTAGCGGGAGTGGCGAGCAGTACTTC. Translating it yields CASSLLGTSGSGEQYF.

This clone was detected only a few times. The chain carries TRBV7-9 and TRBJ1-5; 7 bases align to TRBD1. This CDR3 region has 12 residues. The V gene end was trimmed by 6 bases and the J gene end by 12 bases; junction bases not matched to a gene: 8. CDR1 is SEHNR and CDR2 is FQNEAQ in the germline V gene (reference sequence). The CDR3 loop is CASSPQGGFQHF. CDR3 bases: TGTGCCAGCAGTCCCCAGGGGGGATTCCAGCATTTT.

V is TRBV5-1 and J is TRBJ2-7; D is unclear. Per germline, CDR1 SGHRS and CDR2 YFSETQ. The CDR3 is 14 residues long. Trimming took off 0 bases at V and 3 bases at J, with 10 bases between the two ends. In DNA, the CDR3 is TGCGCCAGCAGCTTGGACCCCCCATACTACGAGCAGTACTTC. It encodes CASSLDPPYYEQYF.

The chain is built from TRBV5-6 and TRBJ1-6; 7 bases align to TRBD1. The CDR3 spans 16 residues. V lost 4 bases to trimming and J lost 7 bases; unmatched junction nucleotides: 11. CDR1 SGHDT and CDR2 YYEEEE come from the germline V gene. CDR3 region: CASSQTGRLINSPLHF. The CDR3 bases are TGTGCCAGCAGCCAGACAGGGAGGCTCATCAATTCACCCCTCCACTTT.

The rearrangement links TRBV28 to TRBJ2-1; 12 bases are shared with TRBD2. The CDR3 contains 19 residues. Germline-derived CDR1 and CDR2 are MDHEN and SYDVKM. The V gene end was trimmed by 5 bases and the J gene end by 4 bases; junction bases not matched to a gene: 15. DNA for the CDR3: TGTGCCAGCAGTACAAGGACTAGCGGGACTGCCGCAACTTACAATGAGCAGTTCTTC. This encodes CASSTRTSGTAATYNEQFF. Full variable domain (rest looked up from reference TRBV28 and TRBJ2-1): DVKVTQSSRYLVKRTGEKVFLECVQDMDHENMFWYRQDPGLGLRLIYFSYDVKMKEKGDIPEGYSVSREKKERFSLILESASTNQTSMYLCASSTRTSGTAATYNEQFFGPGTRLTVL.

This chain links TRBV19 with TRBJ1-4; 10 bases fit TRBD1. CDR1 is LNHDA, CDR2 SQIVND, per germline (reference sequence). V lost 10 bases and J lost 5; bases outside the gene matches: 4. The CDR3 spans 13 residues. As DNA, the CDR3 is TGTGCCACCGCGGACAGGGGGAATGAAAAACTGTTTTTT. Its translation: CATADRGNEKLFF. The variable domain in full, completed from reference TRBV19 and TRBJ1-4, reads DGGITQSPKYLFRKEGQNVTLSCEQNLNHDAMYWYRQDPGQGLRLIYYSQIVNDFQKGDIAEGYSVSREKKESFPLTVTSAQKNPTAFYLCATADRGNEKLFFGSGTQLSVL.

The rearrangement joins TRBV4-1 to TRBJ2-5, with 7 positions matching TRBD2. The CDR3 covers 14 residues. Germline values: CDR1 MGHRA, CDR2 YSYEKL. J gave up 5 bases and V 0 bases, and 3 bases lay outside the gene matches. The CDR3 region has the DNA TGCGCCAGCAGCCAAGATCTCGGGGGGGAGACCCAGTACTTC. Translated, it gives CASSQDLGGETQYF.